This T cell receptor (beta chain) came from a study of CD8+CD57+ T cells in acquired aplastic anemia. Study-level information: Sorted CD4+ and CD8+ cell DNA averaged about 3.5 ug.

As concerns this clonotype: This may come from a read error, since a much larger clone is one base off.

This CDR3 comprises 12 residues. Germline V lookup: CDR1 MNHNS, CDR2 SASEGT. Genomic DNA provided the template from which TCR beta VDJ and CDR3 profiles were obtained. MiXCR was run by TCRdb on the reads, yielding one entry per CDR3 protein. The table records some 82,000 distinct CDR3 sequences, about half of them present only once. The TCR originated in a human donor in good health, serving as a control. This chain uses TRBV6-1 with TRBJ1-2; D unclear. Sequencing was carried out using sorted CD4+, CD8+, or CD8+CD57+ T cells (not recorded which) from PBMCs. The CDR3 sequence: CASSEGVYGYAF. The DNA of the CDR3 is TGTGCCAGCAGTGAAGGGGTGTATGGCTACGCCTTC.